This entry concerns a single T cell receptor (beta chain). Using immunoSEQ multiplex PCR, the repertoire was profiled, and TCRdb retains in-frame clones only, with some absent. The data contain about 100,000 clones, 94% of them singletons. The record originates from a study of siplizumab effects on memory and regulatory T cells. Germline values: CDR1 SGHDT, CDR2 YYEEEE. With V trimmed by 5 bases and J by 15 bases, 17 bases remained unmatched. The CDR3 loop spans 14 amino acids. This clonotype was sampled from a human donor in good health. Sequencing was done on a sample of non-Treg CD4+ T cells sorted from blood. The gene calls are TRBV5-6 and TRBJ2-4; 7 bases match TRBD2. The CDR3 bases are TGTGCCAGCAGTTCCCGGGAGGCCCCCCAAATTGTGTACTTC. As protein: CASSSREAPQIVYF.